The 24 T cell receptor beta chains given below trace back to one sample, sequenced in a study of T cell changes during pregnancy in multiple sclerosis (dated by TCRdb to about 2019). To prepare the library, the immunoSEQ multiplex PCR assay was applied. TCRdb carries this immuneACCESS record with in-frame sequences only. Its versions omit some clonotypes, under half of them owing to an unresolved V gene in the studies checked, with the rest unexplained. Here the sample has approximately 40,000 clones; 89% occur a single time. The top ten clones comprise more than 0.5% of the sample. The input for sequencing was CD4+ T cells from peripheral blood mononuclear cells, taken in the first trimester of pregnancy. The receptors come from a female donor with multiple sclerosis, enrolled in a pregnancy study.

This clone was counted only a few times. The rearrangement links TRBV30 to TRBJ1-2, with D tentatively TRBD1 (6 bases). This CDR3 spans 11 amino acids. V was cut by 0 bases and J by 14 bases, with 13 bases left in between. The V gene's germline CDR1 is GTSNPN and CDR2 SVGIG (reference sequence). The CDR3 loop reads CAWSVGGVKTF. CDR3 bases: TGTGCCTGGAGTGTTGGGGGCGTCAAAACCTTC.

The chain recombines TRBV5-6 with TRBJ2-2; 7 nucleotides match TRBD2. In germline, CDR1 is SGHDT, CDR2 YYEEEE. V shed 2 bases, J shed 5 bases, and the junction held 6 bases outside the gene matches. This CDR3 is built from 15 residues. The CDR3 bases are TGTGCCAGCAGCTTCGGCGGGAGTGGAACCGGGGAGCTGTTTTTT. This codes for CASSFGGSGTGELFF.

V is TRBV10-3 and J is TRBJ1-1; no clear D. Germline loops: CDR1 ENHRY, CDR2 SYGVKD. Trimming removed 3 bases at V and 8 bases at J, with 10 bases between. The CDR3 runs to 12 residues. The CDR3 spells CAISDRRGEAFF. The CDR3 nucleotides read TGTGCCATCAGTGACCGACGAGGGGAAGCTTTCTTT.

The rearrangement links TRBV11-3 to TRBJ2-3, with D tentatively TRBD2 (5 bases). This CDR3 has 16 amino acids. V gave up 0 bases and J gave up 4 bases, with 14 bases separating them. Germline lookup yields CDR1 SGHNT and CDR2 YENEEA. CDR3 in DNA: TGTGCCAGCAGCTTAGAGTCGGGATCCGGAGCAGATACGCAGTATTTT. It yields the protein CASSLESGSGADTQYF.

The CDR3 is CASSLASGPQYF. DNA for the CDR3: TGTGCCAGCAGCTTAGCGTCAGGGCCCCAGTACTTC. The chain is built from TRBV7-2 and TRBJ2-5, with D perhaps matching TRBD1 (5 bases). Germline lookup yields CDR1 SGHTA and CDR2 FQGNSA. V was cut by 0 bases and J by 9 bases, with 8 bases left in between. The CDR3 length is 12 residues.

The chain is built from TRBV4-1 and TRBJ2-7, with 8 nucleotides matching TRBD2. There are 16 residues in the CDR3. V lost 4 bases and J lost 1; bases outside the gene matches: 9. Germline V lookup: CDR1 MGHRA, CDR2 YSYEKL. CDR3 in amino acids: CASSPGLADSSYEQYF. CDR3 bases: TGCGCCAGCAGCCCCGGACTAGCCGACTCTTCCTACGAGCAGTACTTC.

The CDR3 bases are TGTGCCAGCAGTGACATCACATATCAGCCCCAGCATTTT. This translates into CASSDITYQPQHF. V usage is TRBV2 and J usage is TRBJ1-5, with D hard to call. This CDR3 contains 13 residues. The V end was cut by 3 bases, the J end by 5 bases, with 8 bases between. Looked up from germline, CDR1 is SNHLY and CDR2 is FYNNEI.

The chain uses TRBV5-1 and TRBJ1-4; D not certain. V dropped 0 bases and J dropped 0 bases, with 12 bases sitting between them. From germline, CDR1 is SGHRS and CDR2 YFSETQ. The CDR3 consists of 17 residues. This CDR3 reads CASSLGRVGATNEKLFF. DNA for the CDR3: TGCGCCAGCAGCTTGGGGAGGGTCGGGGCAACTAATGAAAAACTGTTTTTT.

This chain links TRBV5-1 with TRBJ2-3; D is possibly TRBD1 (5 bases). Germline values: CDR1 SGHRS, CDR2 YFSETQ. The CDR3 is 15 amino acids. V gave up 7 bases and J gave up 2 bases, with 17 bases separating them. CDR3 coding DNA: TGCGCCAGCCGACGTCAGGGTTTCCTCACAGATACGCAGTATTTT. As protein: CASRRQGFLTDTQYF.

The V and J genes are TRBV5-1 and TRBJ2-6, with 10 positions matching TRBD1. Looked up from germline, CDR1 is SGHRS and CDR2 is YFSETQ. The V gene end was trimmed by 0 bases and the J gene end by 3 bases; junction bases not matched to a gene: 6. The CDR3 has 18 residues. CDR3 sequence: CASSLGQGAILGANVLTF. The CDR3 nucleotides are TGCGCCAGCAGCTTGGGACAGGGGGCTATTCTTGGGGCCAACGTCCTGACTTTC.

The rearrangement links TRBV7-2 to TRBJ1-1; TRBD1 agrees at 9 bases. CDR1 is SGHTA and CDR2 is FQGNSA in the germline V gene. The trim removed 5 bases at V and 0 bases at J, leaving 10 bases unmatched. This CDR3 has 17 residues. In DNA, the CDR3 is TGTGCCAGCAGCACCCCGGACAGGGGCTTAATGAACACTGAAGCTTTCTTT. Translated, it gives CASSTPDRGLMNTEAFF.

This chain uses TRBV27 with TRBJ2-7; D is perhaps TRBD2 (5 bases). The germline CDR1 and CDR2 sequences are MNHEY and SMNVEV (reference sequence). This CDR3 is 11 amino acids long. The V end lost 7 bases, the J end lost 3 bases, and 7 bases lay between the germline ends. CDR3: CASKDYYEQYF. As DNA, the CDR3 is TGTGCCAGCAAAGACTACTACGAGCAGTACTTC.

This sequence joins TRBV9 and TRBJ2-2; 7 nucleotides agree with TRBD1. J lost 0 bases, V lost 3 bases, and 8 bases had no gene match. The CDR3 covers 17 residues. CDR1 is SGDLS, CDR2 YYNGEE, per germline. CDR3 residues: CASSGKGQVSNTGELFF. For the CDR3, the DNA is TGTGCCAGCAGCGGGAAAGGACAGGTCTCGAACACCGGGGAGCTGTTTTTT. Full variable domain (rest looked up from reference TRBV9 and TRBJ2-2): DSGVTQTPKHLITATGQRVTLRCSPRSGDLSVYWYQQSLDQGLQFLIQYYNGEERAKGNILERFSAQQFPDLHSELNLSSLELGDSALYFCASSGKGQVSNTGELFFGEGSRLTVL.

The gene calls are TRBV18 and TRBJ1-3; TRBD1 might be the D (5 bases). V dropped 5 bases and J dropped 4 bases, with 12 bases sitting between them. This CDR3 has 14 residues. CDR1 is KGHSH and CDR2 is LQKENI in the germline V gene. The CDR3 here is CASSVGDSGNTIYF. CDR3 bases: TGTGCCAGCTCAGTTGGGGACTCCGGAAACACCATATATTTT.

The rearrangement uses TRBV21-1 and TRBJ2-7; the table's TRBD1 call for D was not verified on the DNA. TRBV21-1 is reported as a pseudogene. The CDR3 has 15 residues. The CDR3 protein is CASSKGQELSYEQYF. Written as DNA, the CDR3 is TGTGCCAGCAGCAAGGGGCAGGAGCTCTCCTACGAGCAGTACTTC.

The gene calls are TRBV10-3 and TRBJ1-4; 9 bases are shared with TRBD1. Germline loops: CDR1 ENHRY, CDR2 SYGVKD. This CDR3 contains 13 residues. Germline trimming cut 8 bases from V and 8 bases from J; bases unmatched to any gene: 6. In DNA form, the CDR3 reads TGTGCCATCGGTACAGGGGGCAAGGAAAAACTGTTTTTT. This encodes CAIGTGGKEKLFF.

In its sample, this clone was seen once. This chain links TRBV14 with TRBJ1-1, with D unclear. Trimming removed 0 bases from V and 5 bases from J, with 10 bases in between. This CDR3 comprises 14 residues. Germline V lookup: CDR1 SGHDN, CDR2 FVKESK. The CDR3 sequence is CASSQEEVVTEAFF. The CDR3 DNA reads TGTGCCAGCAGCCAAGAAGAGGTCGTGACTGAAGCTTTCTTT.

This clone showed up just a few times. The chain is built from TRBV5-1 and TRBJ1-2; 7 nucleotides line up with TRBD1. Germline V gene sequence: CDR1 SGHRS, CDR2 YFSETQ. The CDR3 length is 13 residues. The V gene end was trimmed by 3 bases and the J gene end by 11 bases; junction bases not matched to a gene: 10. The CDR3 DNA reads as TGCGCCAGCAGCTCGGCAGGGGGGTATCCGTACACCTTC. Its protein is CASSSAGGYPYTF.

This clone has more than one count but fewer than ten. In DNA form, the CDR3 reads TGTGCCAGCAGCTTAGATCAGGGGGGATCCGGGACACAAAATGAGCAGTTCTTC. Translating gives CASSLDQGGSGTQNEQFF. The chain couples TRBV11-3 to TRBJ2-1, with D perhaps TRBD1 (7 bases). The CDR3 runs to 18 residues. Germline assignment: CDR1 SGHNT and CDR2 YENEEA. V lost 0 bases and J lost 7, with 22 bases in between. Supplemented by reference TRBV11-3 and TRBJ2-1, the full variable domain reads EAGVVQSPRYKIIEKKQPVAFWCNPISGHNTLYWYLQNLGQGPELLIRYENEEAVDDSQLPKDRFSAERLKGVDSTLKIQPAELGDSAVYLCASSLDQGGSGTQNEQFFGPGTRLTVL.

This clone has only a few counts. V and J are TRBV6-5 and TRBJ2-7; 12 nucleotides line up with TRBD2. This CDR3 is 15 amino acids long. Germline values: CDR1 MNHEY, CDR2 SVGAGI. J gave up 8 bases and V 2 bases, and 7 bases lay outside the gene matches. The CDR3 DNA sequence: TGTGCCAGCAGTTACACTAGCGGGAGGTTGTCAAAGCAGTACTTC. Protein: CASSYTSGRLSKQYF.

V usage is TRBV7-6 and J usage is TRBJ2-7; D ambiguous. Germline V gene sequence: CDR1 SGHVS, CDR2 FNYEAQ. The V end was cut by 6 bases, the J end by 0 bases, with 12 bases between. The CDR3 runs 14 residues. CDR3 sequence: CASSRDPSSYEQYF. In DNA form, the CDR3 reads TGTGCCAGCAGTCGTGACCCTAGCTCCTACGAGCAGTACTTC.

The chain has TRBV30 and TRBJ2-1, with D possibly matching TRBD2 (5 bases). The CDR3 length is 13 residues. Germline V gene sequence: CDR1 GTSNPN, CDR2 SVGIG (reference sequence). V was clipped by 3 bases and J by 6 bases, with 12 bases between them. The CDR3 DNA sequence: TGTGCCTGGAGCCCGGGGTTCGGCAATGAGCAGTTCTTC. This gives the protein CAWSPGFGNEQFF.

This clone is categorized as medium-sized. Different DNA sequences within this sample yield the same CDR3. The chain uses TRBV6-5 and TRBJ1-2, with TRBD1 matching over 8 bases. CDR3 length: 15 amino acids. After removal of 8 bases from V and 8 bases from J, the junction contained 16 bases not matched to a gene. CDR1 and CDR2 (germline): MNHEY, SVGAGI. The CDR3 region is CASGTGNRGVKGYTF. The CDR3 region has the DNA TGTGCCAGCGGGACGGGGAACAGGGGGGTCAAAGGCTACACCTTC.

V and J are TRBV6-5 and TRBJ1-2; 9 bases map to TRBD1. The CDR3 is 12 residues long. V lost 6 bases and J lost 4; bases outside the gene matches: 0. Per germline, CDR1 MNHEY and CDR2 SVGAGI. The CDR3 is CASRTGGYGYTF. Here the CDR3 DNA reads TGTGCCAGCAGGACAGGGGGCTATGGCTACACCTTC.